This T cell receptor beta chain was identified during a study of T cell changes during pregnancy in multiple sclerosis. CDR1 is MNHEY and CDR2 is SVGAGI in the germline V gene. The CDR3 runs 15 residues. Trimming cost V 2 bases and J 4 bases, with 14 bases left between them. Profiling relied on immunoSEQ multiplex PCR, and the TCRdb table lists in-frame clones only, not all of them. The sample yields 65,000 to 95,000 clones, approximately 90% seen once. The chain uses TRBV6-5 and TRBJ1-2, with TRBD1 as a possible D gene (5 bases). This receptor was obtained from a female donor with multiple sclerosis, enrolled in a pregnancy study. The sequenced sample was peripheral blood, obtained before pregnancy. CDR3 residues: CASSYGPQEFYGYTF. CDR3 in DNA: TGTGCCAGCAGTTACGGACCACAGGAATTCTATGGCTACACCTTC.